This TCR beta chain was captured by sequencing in a study of cytomegalovirus exposure and HLA in healthy donors. This clone was recorded only once. What it binds is not known. The PCR contained 60 Vbeta and 13 Jbeta primers. This table comes from immunoSEQ multiplex PCR, and its TCRdb copy is limited to in-frame clones, with some not included. The sample yields 100,000 to 130,000 clones, roughly 73% seen once. With 3 bases removed from V and 2 bases from J, the gap between germline ends came to 15 bases. Germline loops: CDR1 SGHTA, CDR2 FQGTGA. This CDR3 spans 16 amino acids. General study points: A later analysis reportedly found fewer N-insertions in an Asian-associated ancestry cluster than the roughly 700-donor mean.

The chain is built from TRBV7-3 and TRBJ2-3; the D gene is possibly TRBD2 (6 bases). This TCR was recovered from a man aged 25-45 years in good health and CMV-seronegative. The sequenced material came from PBMCs. In DNA, the CDR3 is TGTGCCAGCAGCTTGTATAGTCGGACTACCACAGATACGCAGTATTTT. This sequence encodes CASSLYSRTTTDTQYF.